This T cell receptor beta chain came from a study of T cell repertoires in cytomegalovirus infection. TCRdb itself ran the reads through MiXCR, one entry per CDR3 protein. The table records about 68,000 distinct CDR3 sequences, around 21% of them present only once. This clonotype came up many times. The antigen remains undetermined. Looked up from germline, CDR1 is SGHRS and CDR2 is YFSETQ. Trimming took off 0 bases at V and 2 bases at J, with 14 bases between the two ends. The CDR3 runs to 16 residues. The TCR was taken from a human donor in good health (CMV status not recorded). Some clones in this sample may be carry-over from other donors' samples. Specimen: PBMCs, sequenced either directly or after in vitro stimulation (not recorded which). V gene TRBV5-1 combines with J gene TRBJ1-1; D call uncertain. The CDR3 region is CASSLGYGRGNTEAFF. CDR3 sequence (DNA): TGCGCCAGCAGCTTGGGGTATGGACGGGGAAACACTGAAGCTTTCTTT.